Given below is one T cell receptor beta chain in context. Its specificity is not known. Original analysis: For papillary thyroid cancer, a distant-metastasis classifier was constructed from CDR3 differences observed across clinicopathological groups. TCRdb re-analyzed the PCR reads using MiXCR. Clone size and V and J calls follow TCRdb, not the original study. This table has 15,000 to 20,000 clones, roughly a fifth appearing once. Every patient was untreated before thyroid surgery. This sample was included in a study of metastatic and nonmetastatic thyroid tumors. Whole-study context: It was across blood and tumor or nodule tissue from malignant and benign thyroid patients that repertoires were compared.

Regarding the study as a whole: Malignant thyroid tumors reportedly exceeded benign nodules significantly in TCR beta diversity, with the difference appearing in blood and tumor.

This CDR3 is 12 amino acids long. The germline V gene encodes CDR1 DFQATT and CDR2 SNEGSKA (reference sequence). Trimming took 4 bases from V and 3 from J; bases not matched to a gene: 2. This chain joins TRBV20-1 and TRBJ2-7, with 8 bases fitting TRBD1. The sequenced sample was adjacent normal tissue. The sequence was obtained from a female donor with papillary thyroid cancer or a benign thyroid nodule (not recorded which). Some clones in this sample may be carry-over from other donors' samples. This chain's CDR3 is CSAIDRGYEQYF. In DNA, the CDR3 is TGCAGTGCTATCGACAGGGGCTACGAGCAGTACTTC.